One sample yielded the 29 T cell receptor beta chains listed below, sequenced in a study of blood T cells in healthy people across ages. Primers used in a second PCR of roughly 7 to 12 cycles were a sample-barcoded 5' primer and a J-beta primer mix. Each CDR3 protein gets one entry after TCRdb re-called the 5' RACE reads with MiXCR. Among about 1.5 million distinct CDR3 sequences, 35% to 45% were seen once, and the ten largest hold about 4%. Input material: blood. These receptors were collected from a woman between 18 and 30 years old in good health.

J is TRBJ2-3 and V is TRBV20-1, with 8 bases that match TRBD2. J gave up 1 base and V 3 bases, and 6 bases lay outside the gene matches. Germline lookup yields CDR1 DFQATT and CDR2 SNEGSKA (reference sequence). CDR3 length equals 15 residues. For the CDR3, the DNA is TGCAGTGCTAGTAGTATTAGCGGGGGCACAGATACGCAGTATTTT. Its protein product is CSASSISGGTDTQYF.

The genes are TRBV28 and TRBJ1-1; TRBD1 might be the D (5 bases). The CDR3 runs 15 residues. The germline gives CDR1 MDHEN, CDR2 SYDVKM. With 2 bases removed from V and 5 bases from J, the gap between germline ends came to 15 bases. DNA of the CDR3: TGTGCCAGCAGTTTAAGGGGACGGAGGGCTACTGAAGCTTTCTTT. It is translated as CASSLRGRRATEAFF.

The chain couples TRBV27 to TRBJ2-1, with TRBD1 as a possible D gene (5 bases). The CDR3 covers 16 residues. Trimming left V 6 bases short and J 11 bases short, with 26 bases between. The germline V gene encodes CDR1 MNHEY and CDR2 SMNVEV (reference sequence). CDR3 nucleotide sequence: TGTGCCAGCAGCTTCCTTCTCTCCAGGACAAAACGTCAGCAGTTCTTC. Translating gives CASSFLLSRTKRQQFF.

This chain joins TRBV29-1 and TRBJ1-1, with TRBD1 as a possible D gene (5 bases). V lost 7 bases and J lost 0, with 21 bases in between. The germline gives CDR1 SQVTM, CDR2 ANQGSEA. The CDR3 has 16 residues. CDR3 sequence: CSAAGPMGPMNTEAFF. CDR3 sequence (DNA): TGCAGCGCCGCAGGCCCGATGGGGCCTATGAACACTGAAGCTTTCTTT.

This clonotype has only a few counts. V gene TRBV12-3 or TRBV12-4 combines with J gene TRBJ1-2; 10 bases match TRBD1. The CDR3 is 15 amino acids. V lost 6 bases, J lost 4 bases, and 8 bases stayed unmatched. The CDR3 here is CASSRPGQGVYGYTF. The CDR3 DNA sequence: TGTGCCAGCAGCCGGCCCGGACAGGGGGTCTATGGCTACACCTTC.

This chain joins TRBV6-2 or TRBV6-3 and TRBJ2-7; TRBD2 matches at 12 bases. The CDR3 has 14 residues. V lost 6 bases to trimming and J lost 3 bases; unmatched junction nucleotides: 3. Germline values: CDR1 MNHEY, CDR2 SVGEGT. The CDR3 DNA sequence: TGTGCCAGCAGCCGACTAGCGGGAGACTACGAGCAGTACTTC. This gives the protein CASSRLAGDYEQYF.

This chain connects TRBV9 to TRBJ2-3, with D possibly TRBD2 on 8 matching bases. The CDR3 extends over 16 amino acids. V gave up 4 bases and J gave up 4 bases, with 19 bases separating them. Per germline, CDR1 SGDLS and CDR2 YYNGEE. CDR3 in DNA: TGTGCCAGCAGCCCCCGGGAGGGGGCCTCAGCAGATACGCAGTATTTT. It yields the protein CASSPREGASADTQYF.

This clonotype was counted only a few times. This chain links TRBV3-1 with TRBJ2-5; maybe TRBD2 (6 bases). V was clipped by 1 base and J by 2 bases, with 11 bases between them. The CDR3 is 15 residues long. The germline V gene has CDR1 LGHDT and CDR2 YNNKEL (reference sequence). Here the CDR3 DNA reads TGTGCCAGCAGCCAAGGAATAGCGGTTCAAGAGACCCAGTACTTC. Its translation: CASSQGIAVQETQYF.

This clonotype turned up a few times. The V gene is TRBV5-1, the J gene TRBJ2-7; possibly TRBD2 for D (6 bases). Trimming took 0 bases from V and 3 from J, leaving 13 bases between them. Germline CDR1 SGHRS, CDR2 YFSETQ. This CDR3 region has 15 residues. CDR3 nucleotides: TGCGCCAGCAGCTTGGTTGCGGGACTTGTCTACGAGCAGTACTTC. Its translation is CASSLVAGLVYEQYF.

A few counts support this clonotype. With a much larger clone just one base away, this may be a read error. The chain uses TRBV7-6 and TRBJ2-5; the D is unclear. The CDR3 has 12 amino acids. The V end was cut by 3 bases, the J end by 5 bases, with 7 bases between. The germline V gene has CDR1 SGHVS and CDR2 FNYEAQ. CDR3 amino acids: CASSFPVETQYF. CDR3 nucleotide sequence: TGTGCCAGCAGCTTCCCTGTGGAGACCCAGTACTTC. The whole variable domain, filled in from reference TRBV7-6 and TRBJ2-5, reads GAGVSQSPRYKVTKRGQDVALRCDPISGHVSLYWYRQALGQGPEFLTYFNYEAQQDKSGLPNDRFSAERPEGSISTLTIQRTEQRDSAMYRCASSFPVETQYFGPGTRLLVL.

J is TRBJ1-5 and V is TRBV20-1; 8 positions match TRBD1. V shed 3 bases, J shed 5 bases, and the junction held 12 bases outside the gene matches. Germline-derived CDR1 and CDR2 are DFQATT and SNEGSKA (reference sequence). This CDR3 comprises 16 residues. The CDR3 region is CSARDDQGANDQPQHF. The CDR3 DNA reads as TGCAGTGCTAGGGACGATCAGGGGGCAAATGATCAGCCCCAGCATTTT.

This clonotype was seen a handful of times. CDR3 in amino acids: CASSLEAGDEQYF. CDR3 sequence (DNA): TGTGCCAGCTCCCTTGAAGCAGGGGACGAGCAGTACTTC. The chain is built from TRBV18 and TRBJ2-5; D is perhaps TRBD1 (6 bases). TRBJ2-7 matches the DNA end more closely, so the J call is doubtful. The CDR3 is 13 amino acids. Germline CDR1 and CDR2: KGHSH and LQKENI.

The rearrangement joins TRBV10-3 to TRBJ1-3; D might be TRBD1 (6 bases). The CDR3 has 14 residues. V lost 4 bases and J lost 4, with 11 bases in between. Germline V gene data show CDR1 as ENHRY and CDR2 as SYGVKD. CDR3 sequence: CAISAAGAGNTIYF. CDR3 nucleotides: TGTGCCATCAGTGCTGCAGGGGCAGGAAACACCATATATTTT.

This clonotype was observed many times. J is TRBJ1-2 and V is TRBV5-1; D unresolved. Germline-derived CDR1 and CDR2 are SGHRS and YFSETQ. Trimming took 2 bases from V and 4 from J, leaving 15 bases between them. This CDR3 spans 15 amino acids. The CDR3 coding sequence is TGCGCCAGCAGCTTTGAGCCACAAGTCATCTATGGCTACACCTTC. Its translation: CASSFEPQVIYGYTF.

The chain uses TRBV5-1 and TRBJ2-6, with D hard to call. V dropped 2 bases and J dropped 2 bases, with 8 bases sitting between them. CDR1 and CDR2 from the germline V gene are SGHRS and YFSETQ. This CDR3 has 15 amino acids. This CDR3 reads CASSFILTGANVLTF. The CDR3 nucleotides read TGCGCCAGCAGCTTCATTCTAACTGGGGCCAACGTCCTGACTTTC.

This clonotype was observed a handful of times. V gene TRBV6-5 combines with J gene TRBJ2-3; 9 bases match TRBD2. Germline V gives CDR1 MNHEY, CDR2 SVGAGI. This CDR3 region has 16 residues. After removal of 5 bases from V and 0 bases from J, the junction contained 6 bases not matched to a gene. CDR3 sequence (DNA): TGTGCCAGCAGTCAGACTAGCGGACGTAGCACAGATACGCAGTATTTT. Its translation is CASSQTSGRSTDTQYF.

This clonotype has more than one count but fewer than ten. The chain carries TRBV9 and TRBJ2-1, with no clear D. This CDR3 region has 16 residues. Germline CDR1 and CDR2: SGDLS and YYNGEE. V was shortened by 1 base and J by 0 bases, with 11 bases between the two germline ends. CDR3 sequence: CASSVQLVSSYNEQFF. Written as DNA, the CDR3 is TGTGCCAGCAGCGTACAGCTGGTGAGCTCCTACAATGAGCAGTTCTTC.

The chain uses TRBV6-1 and TRBJ2-3, with TRBD2 as a possible D gene (5 bases). CDR1 is MNHNS, CDR2 SASEGT, per germline. The CDR3 sequence is 14 residues long. Trimming cost V 5 bases and J 4 bases, with 13 bases left between them. The CDR3 sequence is CASSQRPRADTQYF. In nucleotides, the CDR3 is TGTGCCAGCAGTCAGCGGCCTAGGGCAGATACGCAGTATTTT.

The CDR3 protein is CASSAPGQSSRETQYF. The CDR3 DNA reads as TGTGCCAGCAGCGCTCCGGGACAGTCTTCCAGGGAGACCCAGTACTTC. V usage is TRBV9 and J usage is TRBJ2-7; 7 bases line up with TRBD1. Near its end, the DNA agrees better with TRBJ2-5, so the J call may be wrong. The length of the CDR3 is 16 residues. Germline V gives CDR1 SGDLS, CDR2 YYNGEE.

This clonotype was observed a handful of times. The rearrangement links TRBV5-1 to TRBJ2-7; TRBD2 might be the D (5 bases). The CDR3 runs to 14 residues. Trimming shortened V by 0 bases and J by 6 bases, and 13 bases separated the two germline ends. In germline, CDR1 is SGHRS, CDR2 YFSETQ. CDR3 sequence: CASSLDGISGEQYF. CDR3 coding DNA: TGCGCCAGCAGCTTGGATGGAATCAGCGGCGAGCAGTACTTC.

The CDR3 bases are TGTGCCATCAGTACCCCAGGGAACACAGATACGCAGTATTTT. It yields the protein CAISTPGNTDTQYF. The rearrangement joins TRBV10-3 to TRBJ2-3, with D possibly being TRBD1 (5 bases). Deletions cut 5 bases from V and 2 bases from J, with 11 bases between. The CDR3 is made up of 14 amino acids. CDR1 and CDR2 from the germline V gene are ENHRY and SYGVKD.

This clonotype was counted a few times. This chain connects TRBV6-5 to TRBJ2-3; 8 nucleotides align to TRBD2. Per the germline V gene, CDR1 is MNHEY and CDR2 is SVGAGI. The CDR3 runs to 16 residues. V shed 2 bases, J shed 0 bases, and the junction held 4 bases outside the gene matches. The CDR3 loop reads CASSYTGLASTDTQYF. CDR3 bases: TGTGCCAGCAGTTACACCGGACTAGCTAGCACAGATACGCAGTATTTT.

The chain carries TRBV6-2 or TRBV6-3 and TRBJ2-7, with TRBD2 matching 9 bases. The junction had 3 bases not matched to a gene; V was cut back by 8 bases and J by 1 base. Germline CDR1 is MNHEY and CDR2 is SVGEGT. This CDR3 is 13 amino acids long. The chain's CDR3 is CASASGKSYEQYF. The CDR3 DNA sequence: TGTGCCAGCGCTAGCGGGAAGTCCTACGAGCAGTACTTC.

The chain is built from TRBV27 and TRBJ2-7, with D perhaps TRBD1 (5 bases). The germline V and J ends were trimmed by 2 bases and 7 bases, with 12 bases remaining between them. The germline gives CDR1 MNHEY, CDR2 SMNVEV (reference sequence). CDR3 length: 13 amino acids. For the CDR3, the DNA is TGTGCCAGCAGTTTAGGACCAGGGTGGGAGCAGTACTTC. It specifies CASSLGPGWEQYF.

The genes are TRBV5-1 and TRBJ2-3, with 14 bases matching TRBD2. This CDR3 contains 18 residues. CDR1 is SGHRS, CDR2 YFSETQ, per germline. V shed 4 bases and J 2 bases; nucleotides not matched to a gene: 9. The CDR3 is CASSRGGLAGGSTDTQYF. The CDR3 DNA is TGCGCCAGCAGCAGGGGTGGACTAGCGGGAGGATCCACAGATACGCAGTATTTT.

Details on this clonotype: One end of the junction fails to match germline, which may point to a read error. The chain has TRBV4-2 and TRBJ2-3, with TRBD2 matching 14 bases. The germline V gene encodes CDR1 LGHNA and CDR2 YNFKEQ. CDR3 size: 19 residues. CDR3 loop: CASSQLSGTSGSEADMQYF. For the CDR3, the DNA is TGTGCCAGCAGCCAGCTATCCGGGACTAGCGGGAGTGAGGCAGATATGCAGTATTTT.

The chain joins TRBV12-3 or TRBV12-4 to TRBJ2-7, with a possible D match to TRBD2 (6 bases). V was trimmed by 8 bases and J by 4 bases, leaving 12 bases between them. The CDR3 runs to 12 residues. For the CDR3, the DNA is TGTGCCAGCCGGCGGGGTCCGTACGAGCAGTACTTC. It is translated as CASRRGPYEQYF.

The chain links TRBV5-1 to TRBJ2-7, with D uncertain. The germline CDR1 and CDR2 sequences are SGHRS and YFSETQ. V was shortened by 6 bases and J by 0 bases, with 10 bases between the two germline ends. CDR3 length: 13 residues. CDR3 residues: CASTDGSSYEQYF. In DNA form, the CDR3 reads TGCGCCAGCACGGACGGCAGCTCCTACGAGCAGTACTTC.

This clonotype was counted only a few times. This sequence joins TRBV14 and TRBJ2-2; D not certain. V lost 3 bases to trimming and J lost 0 bases, with 11 bases between them. There are 16 residues in the CDR3. Germline V gene data show CDR1 as SGHDN and CDR2 as FVKESK. The CDR3 DNA reads TGTGCCAGCAGCCATTATCGCTTCGCGAACACCGGGGAGCTGTTTTTT. Protein sequence: CASSHYRFANTGELFF.